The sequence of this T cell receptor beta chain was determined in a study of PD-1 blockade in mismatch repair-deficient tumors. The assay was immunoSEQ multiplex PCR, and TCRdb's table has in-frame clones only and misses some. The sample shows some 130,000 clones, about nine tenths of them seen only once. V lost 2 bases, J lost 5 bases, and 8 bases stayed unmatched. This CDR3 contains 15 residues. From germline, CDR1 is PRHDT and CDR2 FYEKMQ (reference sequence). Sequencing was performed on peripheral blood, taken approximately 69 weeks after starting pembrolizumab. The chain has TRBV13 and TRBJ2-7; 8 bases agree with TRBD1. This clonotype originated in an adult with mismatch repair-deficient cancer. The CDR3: CASSLSGQGADEQYF. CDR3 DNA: TGTGCCAGCAGCTTATCTGGGCAGGGGGCCGACGAGCAGTACTTC.